This passage covers 29 T cell receptor beta chains from one sample sequenced in a study of spatial heterogeneity in lung cancer. Regarding the study as a whole: One measure, the expanded intratumoral alpha and beta TCR count, tracked tumor mutation counts.

No antigen has been identified for these receptors. The time point here: sample taken at primary tumor resection. One entry per CDR3 protein, called by TCRdb with MiXCR from the 5' RACE reads. The sample yields about 6,000 distinct CDR3 sequences, approximately 9.1% seen once. The sample was lung tumor tissue, taken at surgery. These receptors were obtained from a female donor with early-stage non-small cell lung cancer.

This clonotype was found a few times. The J gene is TRBJ1-2, the V gene TRBV29-1; a possible D gene is TRBD1 (5 bases). The V and J ends lost 8 bases and 4 bases respectively, with 14 bases between them. CDR1 is SQVTM, CDR2 ANQGSEA, per germline. This CDR3 region has 12 residues. CDR3 coding DNA: TGCAGCTCCCGTGTTGGGGCCTATGGCTACACCTTC. Translation: CSSRVGAYGYTF.

This clonotype is medium-sized. The V call is TRBV6-6, the J call TRBJ1-3; no firm D call. The germline V and J ends were trimmed by 4 bases and 6 bases, with 4 bases remaining between them. This CDR3 has 11 amino acids. The germline CDR1 and CDR2 sequences are MNHNY and SVGAGI (reference sequence). The CDR3 here is CASSSENTIYF. DNA of the CDR3: TGTGCCAGCAGTTCGGAAAACACCATATATTTT.

This clonotype rates as medium-sized. The J gene is TRBJ2-6, the V gene TRBV6-2 or TRBV6-3, with D unresolved. CDR3 length equals 15 residues. V lost 2 bases, J lost 1 base, and 6 bases lay in between. CDR1 and CDR2 (germline): MNHEY, SVGEGT. This CDR3 is CASSYGISGANVLTF. The CDR3, as DNA: TGTGCCAGCAGTTACGGGATATCTGGGGCCAACGTCCTGACTTTC.

This clonotype is termed medium-sized. The CDR3 here is CASRYSGGYTF. CDR3 sequence (DNA): TGTGCCAGCCGATACTCAGGAGGCTACACCTTC. The J gene is TRBJ1-2, the V gene TRBV28; D uncertain. The V end lost 8 bases, the J end lost 8 bases, and 12 bases lay between the germline ends. Germline V gene lookup returns CDR1 MDHEN and CDR2 SYDVKM. The CDR3 is 11 residues long.

This clonotype was observed many times. The chain carries TRBV4-3 and TRBJ2-1; TRBD2 aligns across 10 bases. The CDR3 runs to 16 residues. Germline-derived CDR1 and CDR2 are LGHNA and YSLEER. Losses at the gene ends were 4 bases for V and 2 bases for J; bases not matched to a gene: 5. The DNA for the CDR3 is TGCGCCAGCAGCCGAGTAGCGGGGGGCCCCTACAATGAGCAGTTCTTC. Translated: CASSRVAGGPYNEQFF.

This clonotype was detected ten times or more. This chain links TRBV20-1 with TRBJ1-4; 7 nucleotides line up with TRBD1. CDR1 is DFQATT and CDR2 is SNEGSKA in the germline V gene (reference sequence). CDR3 length: 14 residues. Germline trimming cut 5 bases from V and 13 bases from J; bases unmatched to any gene: 16. The DNA of the CDR3 is TGCAGTGCTCACCGCGCCAGGGACAGCGAGGGACTGTTTTTT. Residues: CSAHRARDSEGLFF.

This clonotype ranks as medium-sized. V usage is TRBV20-1 and J usage is TRBJ2-3; D may be TRBD2 (7 bases). V was trimmed by 1 base and J by 6 bases, leaving 14 bases between them. Per the germline V gene, CDR1 is DFQATT and CDR2 is SNEGSKA (reference sequence). This CDR3 spans 14 amino acids. Written as DNA, the CDR3 is TGCAGTGCTAGAGGGTCGCGGGGGCGCGATACGCAGTATTTT. It yields the protein CSARGSRGRDTQYF.

This clonotype was seen repeatedly, ten times or more. The chain combines TRBV29-1 with TRBJ2-7; D is perhaps TRBD1 or TRBD2 (5 bases each). Germline assignment: CDR1 SQVTM and CDR2 ANQGSEA. The CDR3 is 18 residues long. Trimming left V 4 bases short and J 4 bases short, with 29 bases between. In DNA form, the CDR3 reads TGCAGCGTTGCGCCGAGAGAGAGAGGGGTGATTGGGACGTACGAGCAGTACTTC. Translated, it gives CSVAPRERGVIGTYEQYF.

This clonotype was recorded a few times. This chain links TRBV9 with TRBJ2-5, with 8 bases matching TRBD2. With V trimmed by 3 bases and J by 7 bases, 8 bases remained unmatched. The CDR3 consists of 14 residues. Germline lookup yields CDR1 SGDLS and CDR2 YYNGEE. CDR3 bases: TGTGCCAGCAGCGAAGCGGGGGCGTTCGGGACCCAGTACTTC. Residues: CASSEAGAFGTQYF.

This clonotype was seen many times. J is TRBJ1-2 and V is TRBV18, with 8 nucleotides matching TRBD1. Germline V gene sequence: CDR1 KGHSH, CDR2 LQKENI. CDR3 length equals 18 residues. Trimming at V came to 1 base and at J to 0 bases, leaving 10 bases not matched to a gene. The CDR3 spells CASSPRIGQGQTNYGYTF. DNA of the CDR3: TGTGCCAGCTCACCACGGATCGGACAGGGACAAACTAACTATGGCTACACCTTC. The full variable domain, its missing parts supplied by reference TRBV18 and TRBJ1-2, is NAGVMQNPRHLVRRRGQEARLRCSPMKGHSHVYWYRQLPEEGLKFMVYLQKENIIDESGMPKERFSAEFPKEGPSILRIQQVVRGDSAAYFCASSPRIGQGQTNYGYTFGSGTRLTVV.

This chain links TRBV2 with TRBJ1-5; 7 bases map to TRBD1. From germline, CDR1 is SNHLY and CDR2 FYNNEI. Trimming at V came to 6 bases and at J to 6 bases, leaving 5 bases not matched to a gene. The CDR3 runs to 13 residues. The CDR3 sequence: CASRIAGGQPQHF. Written as DNA, the CDR3 is TGTGCCAGCAGGATTGCAGGGGGTCAGCCCCAGCATTTT.

By share of the sample, this clonotype is medium-sized. CDR3 nucleotides: TGTGCCACCTCCAGGTCGTTCGCGAACACCGGGGAGCTGTTTTTT. The encoded protein is CATSRSFANTGELFF. The gene calls are TRBV6-1 and TRBJ2-2; D remains unclear. The CDR3 is 15 residues long. Per germline, CDR1 MNHNS and CDR2 SASEGT. The germline V and J ends were trimmed by 10 bases and 0 bases, with 15 bases remaining between them.

The table lists this clonotype with many counts. The rearrangement links TRBV3-1 to TRBJ2-5, with D perhaps matching TRBD2 (5 bases). Germline V gene lookup returns CDR1 LGHDT and CDR2 YNNKEL (reference sequence). The CDR3 contains 14 residues. V lost 6 bases to trimming and J lost 7 bases, with 18 bases between them. The CDR3 coding sequence is TGTGCCAGCAGTCAGAGGACTGCTGAGGTGACCCAGTACTTC. It is translated as CASSQRTAEVTQYF.

Judged by abundance, this clonotype is medium-sized. This rearrangement joins TRBV7-2 to TRBJ2-1; D is ambiguous. Germline values: CDR1 SGHTA, CDR2 FQGNSA. The CDR3 extends over 14 amino acids. V was cut by 5 bases and J by 8 bases, with 16 bases left in between. The CDR3 sequence is CASSPGGPSYEQFF. The CDR3 DNA sequence: TGTGCCAGCAGCCCAGGTGGTCCCAGCTATGAGCAGTTCTTC.

Note on this clonotype: A much larger clone lies a single base off, so this may be a read error. The chain uses TRBV7-2 and TRBJ2-7; D remains unclear. Germline V CDR1 and CDR2: SGHTA, FQGNSA. This CDR3 spans 12 amino acids. This CDR3 is CVSSPGSYEQYF. Here the CDR3 DNA reads TGTGTCAGCAGCCCCGGCTCCTACGAGCAGTACTTC.

This clonotype is labeled medium-sized. V gene TRBV20-1 combines with J gene TRBJ1-2, with 7 bases lining up with TRBD1. Germline V CDR1 and CDR2: DFQATT, SNEGSKA (reference sequence). Losses at the gene ends were 5 bases for V and 4 bases for J; bases not matched to a gene: 10. The CDR3 spans 14 residues. This CDR3 is CSAPRQGQTYGYTF. The CDR3 DNA is TGCAGTGCTCCCCGACAGGGACAGACCTATGGCTACACCTTC.

This clonotype was seen a handful of times. This chain joins TRBV5-1 and TRBJ1-1, with D hard to call. CDR1 is SGHRS, CDR2 YFSETQ, per germline. Trimming pared 0 bases from V and 1 base from J, leaving 4 bases between. The CDR3 is 13 amino acids. The DNA for the CDR3 is TGCGCCAGCAGCTTGGGGACGAACACTGAAGCTTTCTTT. Translated: CASSLGTNTEAFF.

This clonotype was counted at least ten times. The chain links TRBV6-5 to TRBJ2-1, with D tentatively TRBD1 (6 bases). Germline CDR1 and CDR2: MNHEY and SVGAGI. Trimming pared 2 bases from V and 6 bases from J, leaving 14 bases between. The CDR3 is 15 residues long. Written as DNA, the CDR3 is TGTGCCAGCAGTTACCTCCGGTTAGGGGGCAATGAGCAGTTCTTC. Its translation is CASSYLRLGGNEQFF.

This clonotype was detected ten times or more. The chain is built from TRBV27 and TRBJ1-3; D not certain. Germline values: CDR1 MNHEY, CDR2 SMNVEV (reference sequence). The CDR3 covers 14 residues. Trimming removed 6 bases from V and 0 bases from J, with 9 bases in between. The DNA for the CDR3 is TGTGCCAGCAGATCTCTAAGCTCTGGAAACACCATATATTTT. This codes for CASRSLSSGNTIYF.

This clonotype is classed as medium-sized. The chain carries TRBV6-2 or TRBV6-3 and TRBJ1-2, with 9 bases identical to TRBD1. Germline V gene sequence: CDR1 MNHEY, CDR2 SVGEGT. The CDR3 length is 16 residues. V dropped 4 bases and J dropped 4; count of bases not matched to a gene: 10. DNA for the CDR3: TGTGCCAGCAGTTCCACCGCGACAGGGGGAAGCTATGGCTACACCTTC. Its protein product is CASSSTATGGSYGYTF.

This clonotype was seen a handful of times. The chain is built from TRBV10-3 and TRBJ2-4; D tentatively fits TRBD1 or TRBD2 (6 bases each). This CDR3 region has 16 residues. Germline V gene sequence: CDR1 ENHRY, CDR2 SYGVKD. V was pared by 2 bases and J by 5 bases, with 16 bases between. Here the CDR3 reads CAISEGTGAGENIQYF. CDR3 sequence (DNA): TGTGCCATCAGTGAGGGGACTGGGGCAGGGGAAAACATTCAGTACTTC.

Within the sample, this clonotype is large. J is TRBJ1-5 and V is TRBV18; D might be TRBD1 (6 bases). Germline V lookup: CDR1 KGHSH, CDR2 LQKENI. Trimming took off 3 bases at V and 6 bases at J, with 9 bases between the two ends. CDR3 length equals 13 residues. The CDR3 nucleotides read TGTGCCAGCTCACCCAAACAGGGTCAGCCCCAGCATTTT. Encoded protein: CASSPKQGQPQHF.

This clonotype counts as medium-sized (0.01 to 0.1%). This chain joins TRBV18 and TRBJ1-2; no definite D call. Trimming left V 3 bases short and J 4 bases short, with 6 bases between. The CDR3 loop spans 12 amino acids. Germline V CDR1 and CDR2: KGHSH, LQKENI. This CDR3 is CASSPGGYGYTF. The DNA for the CDR3 is TGTGCCAGCTCACCGGGCGGCTATGGCTACACCTTC.

This clonotype was detected a few times. The rearrangement uses TRBV3-1 and TRBJ1-1, with 10 bases that match TRBD1. Trimming at V came to 1 base and at J to 5 bases, leaving 4 bases not matched to a gene. CDR1 is LGHDT and CDR2 is YNNKEL in the germline V gene (reference sequence). The CDR3 runs 15 residues. The CDR3 loop reads CASSQGRDRGTEAFF. The CDR3 bases are TGTGCCAGCAGCCAAGGTCGGGACAGGGGAACTGAAGCTTTCTTT.

V and J are TRBV9 and TRBJ1-1, with D hard to call. Between the trimmed V and J ends, which lost 0 bases and 4 bases, there was a span of 10 bases. Germline V CDR1 and CDR2: SGDLS, YYNGEE. The length of the CDR3 is 14 residues. CDR3 DNA: TGTGCCAGCAGCGTAGCACTTCAGTCCACTGAAGCTTTCTTT. This encodes CASSVALQSTEAFF.

In this sample, this clonotype is medium-sized. The rearrangement uses TRBV20-1 and TRBJ1-2, with D hard to call. The CDR3 contains 13 residues. V gave up 0 bases and J gave up 9 bases, with 14 bases separating them. Germline CDR1 and CDR2: DFQATT and SNEGSKA (reference sequence). In DNA, the CDR3 is TGCAGTGCTAGAGATCCCACGGCTTCCAGCTACACCTTC. It specifies CSARDPTASSYTF.

This chain joins TRBV7-9 and TRBJ2-7; D might be TRBD2 (6 bases). Germline V CDR1 and CDR2: SEHNR, FQNEAQ (reference sequence). V was trimmed by 4 bases and J by 0 bases, leaving 16 bases between them. CDR3 length: 16 amino acids. The CDR3: CASSSPSGGDSYEQYF. The CDR3 DNA follows: TGTGCCAGCAGCTCCCCCTCGGGCGGGGACTCCTACGAGCAGTACTTC.

This clonotype was counted ten times or more. The chain couples TRBV15 to TRBJ2-7; 9 bases map to TRBD1. The V gene end was trimmed by 5 bases and the J gene end by 6 bases; junction bases not matched to a gene: 8. This CDR3 is 14 amino acids long. Germline CDR1 LNHNV, CDR2 YYDKDF (reference sequence). CDR3 in DNA: TGTGCCACCAGCCCCGGGACAGGGCTTGCCGAGCAGTACTTC. Amino acid sequence: CATSPGTGLAEQYF.

This clonotype is categorized as medium-sized (0.01 to 0.1%). This rearrangement joins TRBV10-2 to TRBJ2-5; D possibly corresponds to TRBD1 (5 bases). This CDR3 comprises 13 residues. Deletions cut 5 bases from V and 4 bases from J, with 11 bases between. Germline V gene sequence: CDR1 WSHSY, CDR2 SAAADI. The CDR3 protein is CASSSGRAETQYF. The DNA for the CDR3 is TGCGCCAGCAGTTCCGGCAGGGCAGAGACCCAGTACTTC.